The rows below give T cell receptor beta chains drawn from one sample of a study of cytotoxic CD8 clonotypes in ibrutinib-treated CLL. Libraries were prepared by immunoSEQ multiplex PCR; TCRdb keeps only in-frame clonotypes and omits some of them. The sample lists approximately 190,000 clones, roughly 77% occurring once. Sample: PBMCs, taken after 12 months of ibrutinib treatment. Receptors originate from a human donor with chronic lymphocytic leukemia. Both conserved end residues are part of each CDR3. D genes are given only for firm matches. Some rows have no size entry. The others give once, few or many, or a class for an expanded clone.

abundance,v_gene,d_gene,j_gene,CDR3nt,CDR3aa
NA,TRBV30,NA,TRBJ2-1,TGTGCCTGGAGCGGTGCAGGGTATAATGAGCAGTTCTTC,CAWSGAGYNEQFF
NA,TRBV7-3,NA,TRBJ1-4,TGTGCCAGCAGCCCAAGCGGGGGGAATGAAAAACTGTTTTTT,CASSPSGGNEKLFF
NA,TRBV9,NA,TRBJ1-1,TGTGCCAGCAGCGGGGGGACGGCCAACACTGAAGCTTTCTTT,CASSGGTANTEAFF
NA,TRBV29-1,TRBD1,TRBJ1-2,TGCAGCGTTGAAGATCCCCCGACAGGGATCTATGGCTACACCTTC,CSVEDPPTGIYGYTF
NA,TRBV5-1,TRBD2,TRBJ2-5,TGCGCCAGCAGCTTACTAGCGGGGTCCCAAGAGACCCAGTACTTC,CASSLLAGSQETQYF
NA,TRBV7-9,TRBD2,TRBJ2-3,TGTGCCAGCAGCTTGCTGGGCGGGGGGACACCTTATAGCACAGATACGCAGTATTTT,CASSLLGGGTPYSTDTQYF
few,TRBV7-9,TRBD1,TRBJ1-4,TGTGCCAGCAGCTTCATCGAGACAGGGCCGTCGTCTAATGAAAAACTGTTTTTT,CASSFIETGPSSNEKLFF
NA,TRBV30,NA,TRBJ1-1,TGTGCCTGGAGTGAGGCTACCTACACTGAAGCTTTCTTT,CAWSEATYTEAFF
NA,TRBV9,NA,TRBJ1-2,TGTGCCAGCAGCAATCACAGGTTTTCTAGCTACACCTTC,CASSNHRFSSYTF
NA,TRBV28,NA,TRBJ1-2,TGTGCCAGCAGTTTTCGGGATCTCTATGGCTACACCTTC,CASSFRDLYGYTF
NA,TRBV5-4,TRBD1,TRBJ2-5,TGTGCCAGCAGCTTAACAGGGGCTGAAGAGACCCAGTACTTC,CASSLTGAEETQYF
once,TRBV20-1,NA,TRBJ1-2,TGCAGTGCTCCCCCGGCGGACACCTTC,CSAPPADTF
NA,TRBV6-1,NA,TRBJ2-1,TGTGCCAGCAGTGAAATAGCGGATTCCTACAATGAGCAGTTCTTC,CASSEIADSYNEQFF
NA,TRBV18,NA,TRBJ1-2,TGTGCCAGCTCACCAAACTCAGGGGCAGAGATCTATGGCTACACCTTC,CASSPNSGAEIYGYTF
NA,TRBV7-2,NA,TRBJ1-6,TGTGCCAGCAGCTCCAATATAAACCATAATTCACCCCTCCACTTT,CASSSNINHNSPLHF
NA,TRBV6-6,TRBD1,TRBJ1-1,TGTGCCAGCAGCCCAGGGGGCCTGGACACTGAAGCTTTCTTT,CASSPGGLDTEAFF
NA,TRBV30,NA,TRBJ1-6,TGTGCCTGGACTGGATTTATTAATTCACCCCTCCACTTT,CAWTGFINSPLHF
NA,TRBV27,TRBD1,TRBJ1-2,TGTGCCAGCAGTTTATCGTTCCGGACAGGTTGGGATGGCTACACCTTC,CASSLSFRTGWDGYTF
NA,TRBV28,TRBD1,TRBJ2-7,TGTGCCAGCAGGGGACCGGGACAGGGCCGTGGCGAGCAGTACTTC,CASRGPGQGRGEQYF
NA,TRBV30,NA,TRBJ2-7,TGTGCCTGGAGTGCGGACGGGACCTACGAGCAGTACTTC,CAWSADGTYEQYF
NA,TRBV6-1,NA,TRBJ2-1,TGTGCCAGCAGTGAAAGGCAGGGGATCAGAAATGAGCAGTTCTTC,CASSERQGIRNEQFF
NA,TRBV15,NA,TRBJ2-7,TGTGCCACCACCGAGGGATACTCCTACGAGCAGTACTTC,CATTEGYSYEQYF
few,TRBV2,TRBD1,TRBJ1-5,TGTGCCAGCAGTGGTAGACAGGGAAGCAATCAGCCCCAGCATTTT,CASSGRQGSNQPQHF
few,TRBV29-1,NA,TRBJ1-5,TGCAGCGTTGGTGAAAATCAGCCCCAGCATTTT,CSVGENQPQHF
NA,TRBV27,TRBD2,TRBJ2-1,TGTGCCAGCAGTTTAACCCCGGGGACTAGCGCCAACAATGAGCAGTTCTTC,CASSLTPGTSANNEQFF
NA,TRBV18,TRBD1,TRBJ1-4,TGTGCCAGCTCACCCTCGGGACAGCCTAATGAAAAACTGTTTTTT,CASSPSGQPNEKLFF
NA,TRBV11-2,NA,TRBJ2-7,TGTGCCAGCAGCCAACTCCCAGGGTCTCCCTACGAGCAGTACTTC,CASSQLPGSPYEQYF
NA,TRBV7-3,NA,TRBJ1-1,TGTGCCAGCAGCTCCCAAGGGGACACTGAAGCTTTCTTT,CASSSQGDTEAFF
NA,TRBV28,NA,TRBJ1-4,TGTGCCAGCAGCCCTTTTTCCTCGGGCACCAATGAAAAACTGTTTTTT,CASSPFSSGTNEKLFF
NA,TRBV30,NA,TRBJ1-6,TGTGCCTGGAGTGGACTTGGGGAGCTGAAAAATTCACCCCTCCACTTT,CAWSGLGELKNSPLHF
few,TRBV30,NA,TRBJ1-3,TGTGCCTGGAGTGTGGCGAACACCATATATTTT,CAWSVANTIYF
NA,TRBV27,TRBD2,TRBJ2-7,TGTGCCAGCACTCCGCTAGCGGGCCCCAGCTCCTACGAGCAGTACTTC,CASTPLAGPSSYEQYF
NA,TRBV28,NA,TRBJ2-3,TGTGCCAGCAGTCGACTCCTTTCGGATACGCAGTATTTT,CASSRLLSDTQYF
NA,TRBV20-1,NA,TRBJ2-1,TGCAGTGCTGGAACCGGGAATGAGCAGTTCTTC,CSAGTGNEQFF
NA,TRBV30,TRBD1,TRBJ1-4,TGTGCCTGGGGGACAGGGACGGGGCGGGAAAAACTGTTTTTT,CAWGTGTGREKLFF
once,TRBV7-2,NA,TRBJ1-4,TGTGCCAGCAGCCCCCAGTGGGGTAATGAAAAACTGTTTTTT,CASSPQWGNEKLFF
NA,TRBV5-1,NA,TRBJ2-5,TGCGCCAGCAGCTTGGCGGACAGAAATCAAGAGACCCAGTACTTC,CASSLADRNQETQYF
NA,TRBV28,NA,TRBJ1-5,TGTGCCAGCAGCCGGGCCCGGAGAGAAGGCAATCAGCCCCAGCATTTT,CASSRARREGNQPQHF
NA,TRBV6-6,NA,TRBJ1-1,TGTGCCTGCAGGATTCAGTTGAACACTGAAGCTTTCTTT,CACRIQLNTEAFF
few,TRBV7-3,TRBD1,TRBJ1-2,TGTGCCAGCAGCACCCACAGGGGCGACTATGGCTACACCTTC,CASSTHRGDYGYTF
NA,TRBV10-3,NA,TRBJ1-1,TGTGCCATCAGAGCTAGGTTGGAGCCCAGGCACACTGAAGCTTTCTTT,CAIRARLEPRHTEAFF
NA,TRBV9,NA,TRBJ2-5,TGTGCCAGCAGCCTCTCGGGGGCACAAGAGACCCAGTACTTC,CASSLSGAQETQYF
few,TRBV6-5,TRBD1,TRBJ2-7,TGTGCCAGCAAGCGGGGACAGGGAGGATTTCAGTACTTC,CASKRGQGGFQYF